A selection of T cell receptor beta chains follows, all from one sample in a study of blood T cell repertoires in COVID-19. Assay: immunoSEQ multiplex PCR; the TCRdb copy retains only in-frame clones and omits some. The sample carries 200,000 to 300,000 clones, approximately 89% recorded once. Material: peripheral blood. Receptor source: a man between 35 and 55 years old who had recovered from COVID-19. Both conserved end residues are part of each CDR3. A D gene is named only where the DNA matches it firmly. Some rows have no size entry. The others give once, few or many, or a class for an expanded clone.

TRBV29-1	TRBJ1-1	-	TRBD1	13	TGCAGCGGGGACAGGGGGCTAGGGACTGAAGCTTTCTTT	CSGDRGLGTEAFF
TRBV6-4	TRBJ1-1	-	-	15	TGTGCCAGCAGTGAAATAGCCTATCCGGGCACTGAAGCTTTCTTT	CASSEIAYPGTEAFF
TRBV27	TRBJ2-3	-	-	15	TGTGCCAGCAAACTAACCCGAACAGGGATAGGTACGCAGTATTTT	CASKLTRTGIGTQYF
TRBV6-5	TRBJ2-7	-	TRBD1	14	TGTGCCAGCAGTCCGACAGGGGTTTTCTACGAGCAGTACTTC	CASSPTGVFYEQYF
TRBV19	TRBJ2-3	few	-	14	TGTGCCAGTAGTATCCAGGGCGAGATTCATACGCAGTATTTT	CASSIQGEIHTQYF
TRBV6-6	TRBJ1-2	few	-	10	TGTGCCAGCAGTTACAGGGAGTGGACCTTC	CASSYREWTF
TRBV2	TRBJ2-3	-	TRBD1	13	TGTGCCAGCAGTGAAGATTGGACAGGGCCCCCCGCTTTT	CASSEDWTGPPAF
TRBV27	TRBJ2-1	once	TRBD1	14	TGTGCCAGCAACCGGGACAGGGGGTTTCATGAGCAGTTCTTC	CASNRDRGFHEQFF
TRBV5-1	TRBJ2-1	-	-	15	TGCGCCAGCAGCACAAGCGGGACAACCTACAATGAGCAGTTCTTC	CASSTSGTTYNEQFF
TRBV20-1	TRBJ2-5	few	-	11	TGCAGTGCTAGGAAGAGCGAGACCCAGTACTTC	CSARKSETQYF
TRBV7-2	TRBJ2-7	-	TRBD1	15	TGTGCCAGCAGCACTCGACCGGGACAGGGGCCCGAGCAGTACTTC	CASSTRPGQGPEQYF
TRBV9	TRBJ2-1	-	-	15	TGTGCCAGCAGCGTAGACTCTAGCTCCTACAATGAGCAGTTCTTC	CASSVDSSSYNEQFF
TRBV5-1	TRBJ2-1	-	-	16	TGCGCCAGCAGCTTGGCGCTAGCTAGCTCCTACAATGAGCAGTTCTTC	CASSLALASSYNEQFF
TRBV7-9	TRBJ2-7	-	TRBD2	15	TGTGCCAGCAGATCCGGGACTAGCGGTCCCTACGAGCAGTACTTC	CASRSGTSGPYEQYF
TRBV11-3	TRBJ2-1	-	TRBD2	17	TGTGCCAGCAGCGGAGGCGACAGCGGGGGGTCCTACAATGAGCAGTTCTTC	CASSGGDSGGSYNEQFF
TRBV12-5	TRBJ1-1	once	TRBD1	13	TGTGCTAGTGGAGAACAGGGGGGCACTGAAGCTTTCTTT	CASGEQGGTEAFF
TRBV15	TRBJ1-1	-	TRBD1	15	TGTGCCACCAGCAGAGATCGACAGGGGAGGGCTCAAGCTTTCTTT	CATSRDRQGRAQAFF
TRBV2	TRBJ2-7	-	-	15	TGTGCCAGCAGCCTCGAGGGGGGGCGCGCCTACGAGCAGTACTTC	CASSLEGGRAYEQYF
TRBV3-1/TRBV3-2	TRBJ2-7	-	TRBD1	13	TGTGCCAGCAGCCTTGGACAGGTTGGCGAGCAGTACTTC	CASSLGQVGEQYF
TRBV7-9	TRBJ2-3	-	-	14	TGTGCCAGCAAACCACTTGTGGTGGCAGATACGCAGTATTTT	CASKPLVVADTQYF
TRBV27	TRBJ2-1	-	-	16	TGTGCCAGCAGTTTATACGGGGGATCATCCTACAATGAGCAGTTCTTC	CASSLYGGSSYNEQFF
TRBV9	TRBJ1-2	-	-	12	TGTGCCAGCAGTGCTGCGGGATGGGGCTACACCTTC	CASSAAGWGYTF
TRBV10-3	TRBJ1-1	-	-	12	TGTGCCATCAGTGAGTCTGAGATTGAAGCTTTCTTT	CAISESEIEAFF
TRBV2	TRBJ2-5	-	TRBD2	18	TGTGCCAGCAGTGCTCTTCTCGGACTAGCGGGAGCTCGAGAGACCCAGTACTTC	CASSALLGLAGARETQYF
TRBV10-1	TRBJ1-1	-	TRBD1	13	TGCGCCAGCAGAGGGACAGGGAACACTGAAGCTTTCTTT	CASRGTGNTEAFF
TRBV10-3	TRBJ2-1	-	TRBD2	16	TGTGCCATCAGTGACGAGCTAGCGGGGGGAAGAGGTGAGCAGTTCTTC	CAISDELAGGRGEQFF
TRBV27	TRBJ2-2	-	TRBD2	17	TGTGCCAGCAGCCTACTAGCGGGGGGCTTTAACACCGGGGAGCTGTTTTTT	CASSLLAGGFNTGELFF
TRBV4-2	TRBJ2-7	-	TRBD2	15	TGTGCCAGCAGCCAAGCGACTAGCGGTTCCTACGAGCAGTACTTC	CASSQATSGSYEQYF